This T cell receptor beta chain was recorded in a study of cytomegalovirus exposure and HLA in healthy donors. V lost 1 base and J lost 3; bases outside the gene matches: 6. CDR1 and CDR2 (germline): SGHTA, FQGNSA. The CDR3 is 16 amino acids. The donors, nominally healthy at sampling, likely had unrecorded immune exposures. The PCR used 60 Vbeta and 13 Jbeta primers. The data were produced by immunoSEQ multiplex PCR, yet TCRdb's version contains in-frame clones alone and is incomplete. The table for this sample gives over 100,000 clones. Notes on this clone: Its antigen is as yet unknown.

General study points: A later analysis reportedly identified an Asian-associated ancestry cluster as carrying fewer N-insertions than the roughly 670-donor mean. Likely technical artifact: a cluster of highly shared sequence variants.

The chain joins TRBV7-2 to TRBJ2-5; 9 bases are shared with TRBD2. The sequenced sample consisted of PBMCs. The receptor was isolated from a man between 18 and 29 years old in good health and CMV-seronegative. CDR3 DNA sequence: TGTGCCAGCAGCTTAGGGCTAGCGGGGCGGAAAGAGACCCAGTACTTC. Amino acids: CASSLGLAGRKETQYF.